The present T cell receptor beta chain was sequenced within a study of cytomegalovirus exposure and HLA in healthy donors. The length of the CDR3 is 14 residues. Germline CDR1 is SNHLY and CDR2 is FYNNEI. The ends lost 7 bases at V and 4 bases at J; junction bases unmatched: 10. PCR used 60 Vbeta primers and 13 Jbeta primers. Per the authors' pipeline: An analysis that came later counted some 80 million unique TCR beta chains, approximately 9.9 million shared. The table came from immunoSEQ multiplex PCR; TCRdb's copy has only in-frame clones and leaves some out. The DNA was the basis for D and trimming; V, J and clone size are from that table. The sample lists 250,000 to 350,000 clones; roughly 85% were seen once.

The sample consisted of PBMCs. The chain uses TRBV2 and TRBJ2-7, with 7 bases aligning to TRBD1. This TCR was recovered from a man between 35 and 55 years old in good health and CMV-seropositive. The CDR3 coding sequence is TGTGCCAGCAATCCGGGACAGCACTATTACGAGCAGTACTTC. Protein: CASNPGQHYYEQYF. Full variable domain (outside the CDR3, taken from reference TRBV2 and TRBJ2-7): EPEVTQTPSHQVTQMGQEVILRCVPISNHLYFYWYRQILGQKVEFLVSFYNNEISEKSEIFDDQFSVERPDGSNFTLKIRSTKLEDSAMYFCASNPGQHYYEQYFGPGTRLTVT.